The clone carrying this T cell receptor beta chain has only one observation. This sample is part of a study of blood T cell repertoires in COVID-19. Study-wide background: Acute-phase and convalescent COVID-19 samples originated in the United States, Italy and Spain. The analysed material was cDNA or gDNA that came from T cells, B-cell-depleted T cells, or PBMCs.

In the original processing: It was from reference gene primer amplification that nucleated cell counts were estimated. Generated by immunoSEQ multiplex PCR, the TCRdb table keeps only in-frame clones and is missing some. The D gene and trimming were derived from the DNA, and the V and J assignments and clone size from that table. The table shows 200,000 to 250,000 clones, with approximately 84% occurring only once. Germline V gene lookup returns CDR1 LGHNA and CDR2 YSLEER. The V gene end was trimmed by 4 bases and the J gene end by 8 bases; junction bases not matched to a gene: 12. CDR3 size: 16 residues.

The chain joins TRBV4-3 to TRBJ2-1; 9 bases align to TRBD1. The receptor comes from a man of 80 years or more with acute or convalescent COVID-19. The sequencing sample was made of peripheral blood. The CDR3 sequence: CASSPLPGQGGDEQFF. CDR3 in DNA: TGCGCCAGCAGCCCCCTCCCGGGACAGGGCGGCGATGAGCAGTTCTTC.